This TCR beta chain was captured in a study of graft-versus-host responses after intestinal transplantation. In the study overall: Each recipient received anti-thymocyte globulin induction, then tacrolimus and steroids for approximately three years.

Overall study findings and caveats: Detected in recipient marrow were GvH clones, some of which were first observed in ileum or blood.

Clones were read by immunoSEQ multiplex PCR, and TCRdb kept only the in-frame ones, dropping some. The profile shows some 22,000 clones, 90% of them singletons. Germline trimming cut 3 bases from V and 3 bases from J; bases unmatched to any gene: 1. Germline values: CDR1 MNHNS, CDR2 SASEGT. CDR3 size: 15 residues. This clone has only one observation. Its specificity is not known. The TCR comes from a human patient who received an intestinal transplant, so some T cells may come from the graft donor. The sequenced sample was PBMCs, obtained just over 38 days after intestinal transplant. This rearrangement joins TRBV6-1 to TRBJ2-2, with 10 nucleotides matching TRBD2. Here the CDR3 DNA reads TGTGCCAGCAGTGATGGACTAGCGGACACCGGGGAGCTGTTTTTT. The encoded protein is CASSDGLADTGELFF.